The rows below give T cell receptor beta chains drawn from one sample of a study of human thymus T cells. The protocol was immunoSEQ multiplex PCR, while the TCRdb copy is restricted to in-frame clones and leaves out a portion. The sample has about 78,000 clones, roughly 96% seen once; the top ten hold approximately 0.03%. The sample consisted of thymus tissue. The receptors derive from a boy younger than two with a congenital heart defect but otherwise immunologically healthy. The CDR3 runs from the conserved cysteine through the conserved F or W. Fields, in order: D gene, J gene, V gene, clone size, CDR3 DNA, CDR3 protein. A D gene is named only where the DNA matches it firmly. Clone size, where shown, is once, few, many, or a class for clones that have expanded.

>TRBD2|TRBJ2-3|TRBV27|once
TGTGCCAGCAGCCCTCCGGGACTAGCGGGAGGTAAAGCGGGCACAGATACGCAGTATTTT
CASSPPGLAGGKAGTDTQYF
>TRBD2|TRBJ2-1|TRBV4-2|-
TGTGCCAGCAGCCCCCGACTAGCGGGGACGGAGCAGTTCTTC
CASSPRLAGTEQFF
>-|TRBJ2-6|TRBV27|-
TGTGCCAGCAGTCCCTTCGGGGCCAACGTCCTGACTTTC
CASSPFGANVLTF
>TRBD1|TRBJ1-1|TRBV19|-
TGTGCCAGTAGTACAACTTTGGACAGGGACGAAGCTTTCTTT
CASSTTLDRDEAFF
>TRBD2|TRBJ2-7|TRBV7-9|-
TGTGCCAGCAGCTGCCTAGGGCGGGAGGGCTACGAGCAGTACTTC
CASSCLGREGYEQYF
>-|TRBJ1-4|TRBV9|-
TGTGCCAGCAGCGCGCGAGCGGGTGCAACTAATGAAAAACTGTTTTTT
CASSARAGATNEKLFF
>-|TRBJ1-5|TRBV5-5|few
TGTGCCAGCACCTTGTCGGCAGGGGCTGGAGAGAGCAATCAGCCCCAGCATTTT
CASTLSAGAGESNQPQHF
>-|TRBJ2-7|TRBV7-2|-
TGTGCCAGCAGCGCCCTTGGCGGGGTCTACGAGCAGTACTTC
CASSALGGVYEQYF
>-|TRBJ1-3|TRBV19|-
TGTGCCAGTAGTATGGGGGAACACTCTGGAAACACCATATATTTT
CASSMGEHSGNTIYF
>TRBD1|TRBJ1-5|TRBV27|-
TGTGCCAGCAGTCACCCCACCCGACAGGGTCCTTTT
CASSHPTRQGPF
>-|TRBJ1-2|TRBV21-1|-
TGTGCCAGCAGCAAAGACGATGGCTACACCTTC
CASSKDDGYTF
>-|TRBJ1-1|TRBV30|-
TGTGCCTGGACCCGGGAGTACACTGAAGCTTTCTTT
CAWTREYTEAFF
>TRBD2|TRBJ2-1|TRBV4-1|-
TGCGCCAGCAGCCACAGTCCGCGGGAGCTTGGGTTTGGCAATGAGCAGTTCTTC
CASSHSPRELGFGNEQFF
>-|TRBJ2-1|TRBV7-9|-
TGTGCCAGCAGGCTGGACTCACTTCTGAACCCGAACAATGAGCAGTTCTTC
CASRLDSLLNPNNEQFF
>-|TRBJ2-1|TRBV6-1|-
TGTGCCAGCAGTGAACTAAATAGCGGAAGCTCCTACAATGAGCAGTTCTTC
CASSELNSGSSYNEQFF
>-|TRBJ1-1|TRBV11-2|-
TGTGCCAGCAGTAATAACCGGGGGGTAGGCACTGAAGCTTTCTTT
CASSNNRGVGTEAFF
>-|TRBJ2-7|TRBV5-1|-
TGCGCCAGCAGCTTGACCCCGGAACAGAGGGCCTACGAGCAGTACTTC
CASSLTPEQRAYEQYF
>-|TRBJ1-1|TRBV2|-
TGTGCCATCCAAGGGGGGCTCACTGAAGCTTTCTTT
CAIQGGLTEAFF
>TRBD1|TRBJ2-1|TRBV19|-
TGTGCCAGTAGTATAGGGATCGGGACAGGGGGTAGTGAGCAGTTCTTC
CASSIGIGTGGSEQFF
>-|TRBJ1-2|TRBV9|-
TGTGCCAGCAGCGTAGTTCCGGGGGCTAACTATGGCTACACCTTC
CASSVVPGANYGYTF
>-|TRBJ2-1|TRBV15|-
TGTGCCACCAGCAGAGAGGTACCTAGGTGGGATTACAATGAGCAGTTCTTC
CATSREVPRWDYNEQFF
>-|TRBJ2-5|TRBV11-3|-
TGTGCCAGCAGCTCTACGGGTCAAGAGACCCAGTACTTC
CASSSTGQETQYF
>-|TRBJ1-6|TRBV7-6|-
TGTGCCAGCAGCTTCGGGGAGGGGTATAATTCACCCCTCCACTTT
CASSFGEGYNSPLHF
>-|TRBJ1-2|TRBV4-1|-
TGCGCCAGCAGCCAAGAATTGGGTAGAGCTGGCTACACCTTC
CASSQELGRAGYTF
>-|TRBJ1-1|TRBV19|-
TGTGCCAGTACCCTAAGCCCACAATGCGACACTGAAGCTTTCTTT
CASTLSPQCDTEAFF
>TRBD2|TRBJ2-7|TRBV30|-
TGTGCCTGGAGTGTAGGGGGAACTAGCGGGGAATCCTACGAGCAGTACTTC
CAWSVGGTSGESYEQYF
>TRBD2|TRBJ2-1|TRBV28|-
TGTGCCAGCAGTGTTGGGGGGGGACCCGAGCAGTTCTTC
CASSVGGGPEQFF
>TRBD2|TRBJ2-4|TRBV5-6|-
TGTGCCAGCAGCTTTAGGACTAGCGGGAGTGGGGCCAAAAACATTCAGTACTTC
CASSFRTSGSGAKNIQYF
>-|TRBJ2-7|TRBV5-4|-
TGTGCCAGCAGCGCGGGACACGTCTACGAGCAGTACTTC
CASSAGHVYEQYF
>-|TRBJ2-1|TRBV6-5|-
TGTGCCAGCAGTTACTCGTTTTGGGTCAGCCATGAGCAGTTCTTC
CASSYSFWVSHEQFF
>-|TRBJ1-3|TRBV11-2|-
TGTGCCAGCAGCTTAGTTCGGGAGTTCTCTGGAAACACCATATATTTT
CASSLVREFSGNTIYF
>-|TRBJ1-1|TRBV5-6|-
TGTGCCAGCAGCTTGGGACTACAGGGTAACACTGAAGCTTTCTTT
CASSLGLQGNTEAFF
>-|TRBJ1-2|TRBV6-1|once
TGTGCCAGCAGTGAAGTTGGACGGCTCCTCTATGGCTACACCTTC
CASSEVGRLLYGYTF
>-|TRBJ2-7|TRBV9|-
TGTGCCAGCAGCCCCGGGGTTTCCTACGAGCAGTACTTC
CASSPGVSYEQYF
>TRBD1|TRBJ1-5|TRBV15|-
TGTGCCACCAGCACGGTGGCCAGGGGGCGCGGGCAGCCCCAGCATTTT
CATSTVARGRGQPQHF
>-|TRBJ1-1|TRBV27|-
TGTGCCAGCAGTGCTCAGGGAGGGGGAACTGAAGCTTTCTTT
CASSAQGGGTEAFF
>-|TRBJ1-4|TRBV30|once
TGTGCCTGGAGTTGGAAGGGAACTAATGAAAAACTGTTTTTT
CAWSWKGTNEKLFF
>-|TRBJ1-3|TRBV28|-
TGTGCCAGCAGTTTAGGTCGTGAGGCGACGCTTTATTTGGACACCATATATTTT
CASSLGREATLYLDTIYF
>-|TRBJ1-4|TRBV29-1|-
TGCAGCGTGGAGGGGGAAAAACTGTTTTTT
CSVEGEKLFF
>TRBD1|TRBJ1-2|TRBV5-1|-
TGTGCCAGCAGCCAGGACAGGTTCGGTGGCTACACCTTC
CASSQDRFGGYTF
>-|TRBJ1-1|TRBV6-6|-
TGTGCCAGCAGCTACAGGGAAACCAACACTGAAGCTTTCTTT
CASSYRETNTEAFF
>-|TRBJ2-1|TRBV5-1|-
TGCGCCAGCAGCTTGGCACTAGCTATGGGTGAGCAGTTCTTC
CASSLALAMGEQFF